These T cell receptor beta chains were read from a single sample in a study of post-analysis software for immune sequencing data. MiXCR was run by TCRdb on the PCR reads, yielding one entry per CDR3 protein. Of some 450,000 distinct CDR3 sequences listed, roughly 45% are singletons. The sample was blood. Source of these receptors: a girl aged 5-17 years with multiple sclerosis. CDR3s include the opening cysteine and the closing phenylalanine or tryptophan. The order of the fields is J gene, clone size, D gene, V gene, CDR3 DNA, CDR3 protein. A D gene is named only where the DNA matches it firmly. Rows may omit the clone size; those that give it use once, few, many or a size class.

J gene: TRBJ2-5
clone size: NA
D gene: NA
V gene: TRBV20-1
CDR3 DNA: TGCAGTGCCGCGGCAGGGCTCCAAGAGACCCAGTACTTC
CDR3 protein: CSAAAGLQETQYF

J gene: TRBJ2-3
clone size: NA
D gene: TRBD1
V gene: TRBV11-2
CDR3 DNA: TGTGCCAGCAGCTTAGGACAGGGACGCACAGATGCGCAGTATTTT
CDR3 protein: CASSLGQGRTDAQYF

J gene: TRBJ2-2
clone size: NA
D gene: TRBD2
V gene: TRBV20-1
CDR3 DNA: TGCAGTGCTAGTGGCGGGAGCGAGGCCGAGGAGCTGTTTTTT
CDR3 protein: CSASGGSEAEELFF

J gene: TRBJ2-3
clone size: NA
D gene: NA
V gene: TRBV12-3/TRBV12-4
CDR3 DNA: TGTGCCAGCAGGGATACGCAGTATTTT
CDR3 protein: CASRDTQYF

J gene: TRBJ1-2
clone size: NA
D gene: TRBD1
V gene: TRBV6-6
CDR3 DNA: TGTGCCAGCAGTTACCTAACCGGACAGGGTGATGGTGGCTACACCTTC
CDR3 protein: CASSYLTGQGDGGYTF

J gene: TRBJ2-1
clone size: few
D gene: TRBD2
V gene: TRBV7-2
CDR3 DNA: TGTGCCAGCAGCTTTGGACTAGCGACCTACAATGAGCAGTTCTTC
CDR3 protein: CASSFGLATYNEQFF

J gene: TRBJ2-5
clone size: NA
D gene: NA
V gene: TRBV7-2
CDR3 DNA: TGTGCCAGCAGCCTAGCAGCTCGGGAGACCCAGTACTTC
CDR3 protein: CASSLAARETQYF

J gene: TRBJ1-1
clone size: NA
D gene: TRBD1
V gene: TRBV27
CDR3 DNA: TGTGCCAGCAGTTTAGCAGGGGGTTGGATGGAAGCTTTCTTT
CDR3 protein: CASSLAGGWMEAFF

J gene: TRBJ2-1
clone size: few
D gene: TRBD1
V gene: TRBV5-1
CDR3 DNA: TGCGCCAGCAGCTCCGGGACAGGGAGTCATGAGCAGTTCTTC
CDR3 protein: CASSSGTGSHEQFF

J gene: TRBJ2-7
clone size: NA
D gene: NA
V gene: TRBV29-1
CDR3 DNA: TGCAGCGTTGTTATGGTAGGGACACTGGACGAGCAGTACTTC
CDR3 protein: CSVVMVGTLDEQYF

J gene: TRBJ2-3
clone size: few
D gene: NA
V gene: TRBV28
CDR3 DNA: TGTGCCAGCAGTTTCCAGGGGATGAGCACAGATACGCAGTATTTT
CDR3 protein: CASSFQGMSTDTQYF

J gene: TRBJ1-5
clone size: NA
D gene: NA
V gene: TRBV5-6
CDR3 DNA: TGTGCCAGCAGCTCCAGGGATAGGAGCAATCAGCCCCAGCATTTT
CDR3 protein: CASSSRDRSNQPQHF

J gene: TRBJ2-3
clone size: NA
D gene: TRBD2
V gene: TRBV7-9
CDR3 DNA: TGTGCCAGCAGCTTGCCTTTTCGACTAGCGGGGGGGTCAGATACGCAGTATTTT
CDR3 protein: CASSLPFRLAGGSDTQYF

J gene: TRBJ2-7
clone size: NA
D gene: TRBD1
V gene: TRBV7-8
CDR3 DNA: TGTGCCAGCAGCCCGGACAGGAACTCCTACGAGCAGTACTTC
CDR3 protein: CASSPDRNSYEQYF

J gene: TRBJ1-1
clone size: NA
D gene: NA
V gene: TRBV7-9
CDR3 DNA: TGTGCCAGCAGCTCGAACAGGGTTCTCACTGAAGCTTTCTTT
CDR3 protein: CASSSNRVLTEAFF

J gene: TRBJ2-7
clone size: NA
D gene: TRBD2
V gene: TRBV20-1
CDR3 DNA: TGCAGTGCTACGCTATATGGGACTAGCGGGAGACAGAGCTCCTACAATGAGCAGTACTTC
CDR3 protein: CSATLYGTSGRQSSYNEQYF

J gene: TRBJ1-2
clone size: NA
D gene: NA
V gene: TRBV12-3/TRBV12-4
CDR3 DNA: TGTGCCAGCAGTTCGCCGGCAGGCAACTATGGCTACACCTTC
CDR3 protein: CASSSPAGNYGYTF

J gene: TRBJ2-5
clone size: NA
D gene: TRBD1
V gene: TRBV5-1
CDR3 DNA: TGCGCCAGCAGCTTGACAGGGGGAGTATTTGCTGAGACCCAGTACTTC
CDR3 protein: CASSLTGGVFAETQYF

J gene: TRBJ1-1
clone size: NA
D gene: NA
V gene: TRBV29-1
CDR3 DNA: TGCAGCGCCGCGAGAGGGAACACTGAAGCTTTCTTT
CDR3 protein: CSAARGNTEAFF

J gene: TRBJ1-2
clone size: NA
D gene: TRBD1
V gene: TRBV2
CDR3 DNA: TGTGCCAGCAGCGAGAAGGCGCGGGACAGGGATGGCTACACCTTC
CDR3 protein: CASSEKARDRDGYTF

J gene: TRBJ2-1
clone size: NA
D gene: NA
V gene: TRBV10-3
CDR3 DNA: TGTGCCATCAGTGATCGAGGATACAATGAGCAGTTCTTC
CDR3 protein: CAISDRGYNEQFF

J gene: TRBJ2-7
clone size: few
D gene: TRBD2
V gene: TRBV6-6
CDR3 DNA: TGTGCCAGCAGTTATGCGGGGGAAGTTTCTGGCGAGCAGTACTTC
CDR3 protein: CASSYAGEVSGEQYF

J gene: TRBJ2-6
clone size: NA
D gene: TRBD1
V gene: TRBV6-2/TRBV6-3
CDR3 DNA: TGTGCCAGCAGTTACTCGAACGTAAACAGGGGACACAATCTCGGCTCCGGGGCCAACGTCCTGACTTTC
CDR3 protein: CASSYSNVNRGHNLGSGANVLTF

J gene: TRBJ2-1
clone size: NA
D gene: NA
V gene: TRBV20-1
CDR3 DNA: TGCAGTGCTAGCAGCGGACTTGACAATGAGCAGTTCTTC
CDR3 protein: CSASSGLDNEQFF

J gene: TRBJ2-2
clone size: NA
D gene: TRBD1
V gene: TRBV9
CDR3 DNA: TGTGCCAGCAGCGCAAATACAGGGGTCGGGGAGCTGTTTTTT
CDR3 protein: CASSANTGVGELFF

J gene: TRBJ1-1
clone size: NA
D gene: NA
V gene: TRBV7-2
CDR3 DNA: TGTGCCAGCAGCTTAAGGACGGACCTGAACACTGAAGCTTTCTTT
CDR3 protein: CASSLRTDLNTEAFF

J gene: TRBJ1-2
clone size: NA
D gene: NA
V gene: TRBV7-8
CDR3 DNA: TGTGCCAGCAGCCCCGGGTCTCTCTATGGCTACACCTTC
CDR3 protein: CASSPGSLYGYTF

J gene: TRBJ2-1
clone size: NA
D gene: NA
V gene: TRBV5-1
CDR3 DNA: TGCGCCAGCACGGAGGAGGGGGCGGAGTACAATGAGCAGTTCTTC
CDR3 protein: CASTEEGAEYNEQFF

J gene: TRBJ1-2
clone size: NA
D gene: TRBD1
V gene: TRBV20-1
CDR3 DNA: TGCAGTGCCCTCCCCGGACAGGAAAACTATGGCTACACCTTC
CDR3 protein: CSALPGQENYGYTF